This TCR beta chain was retrieved from a study of shared clonotypes between healthy human individuals. It was on ten immunoSEQ deep assay plates that unsorted PBMC DNA was sequenced. Profiling relied on immunoSEQ multiplex PCR, and the TCRdb table lists in-frame clones only, not all of them. This table has fewer than 650,000 clones, over 65% appearing once. Trimming cost V 3 bases and J 2 bases; bases outside gene matches: 10. There are 17 residues in the CDR3. Germline lookup yields CDR1 KGHSH and CDR2 LQKENI. With respect to this clone: The antigen remains unidentified.

When samples were unsorted, around 90 million PBMCs were used for genomic DNA. Study-wide results and limits: Only blood was sampled, and tissue TCR repertoires likely differ from blood ones.

The chain is built from TRBV18 and TRBJ1-1; 9 nucleotides line up with TRBD1. The sample consisted of PBMCs. This sequence originates from a woman aged 40 to 50 in good health. Some clones in this sample may be carry-over from other donors' samples. The CDR3 reads CASSPPGQGSDNTEAFF. Written as DNA, the CDR3 is TGTGCCAGCTCACCGCCGGGACAGGGTTCCGATAACACTGAAGCTTTCTTT.